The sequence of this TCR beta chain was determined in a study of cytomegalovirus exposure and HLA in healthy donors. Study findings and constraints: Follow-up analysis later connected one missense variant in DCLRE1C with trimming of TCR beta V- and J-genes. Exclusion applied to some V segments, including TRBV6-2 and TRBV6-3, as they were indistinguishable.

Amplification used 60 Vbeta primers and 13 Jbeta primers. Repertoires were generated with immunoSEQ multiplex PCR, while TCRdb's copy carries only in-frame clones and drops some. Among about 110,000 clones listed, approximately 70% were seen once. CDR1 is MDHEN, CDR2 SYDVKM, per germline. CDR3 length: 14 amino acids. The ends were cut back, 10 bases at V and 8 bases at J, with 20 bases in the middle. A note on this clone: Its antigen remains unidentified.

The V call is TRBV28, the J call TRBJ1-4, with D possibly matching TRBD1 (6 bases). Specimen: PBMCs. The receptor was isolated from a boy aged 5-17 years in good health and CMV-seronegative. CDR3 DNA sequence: TGTGCCACGTCGCCGGCAGGGGTCATAGAAAAACTGTTTTTT. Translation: CATSPAGVIEKLFF.